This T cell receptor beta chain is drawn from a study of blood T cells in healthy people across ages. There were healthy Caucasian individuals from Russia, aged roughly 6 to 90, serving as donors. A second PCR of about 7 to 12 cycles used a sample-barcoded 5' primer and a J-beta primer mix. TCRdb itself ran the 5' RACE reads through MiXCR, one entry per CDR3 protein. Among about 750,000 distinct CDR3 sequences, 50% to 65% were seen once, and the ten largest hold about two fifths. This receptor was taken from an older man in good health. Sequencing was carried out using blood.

Here the CDR3 reads CASSLDWGQPQHF. The CDR3 DNA is TGCGCCAGCAGCTTGGATTGGGGGCAGCCCCAGCATTTT. The V gene is TRBV5-1, the J gene TRBJ1-5; TRBD1 is a possible D gene (5 bases). The germline V and J ends were trimmed by 0 bases and 7 bases, with 8 bases remaining between them. Germline CDR1 reads SGHRS; CDR2 reads YFSETQ. The CDR3 loop spans 13 amino acids.